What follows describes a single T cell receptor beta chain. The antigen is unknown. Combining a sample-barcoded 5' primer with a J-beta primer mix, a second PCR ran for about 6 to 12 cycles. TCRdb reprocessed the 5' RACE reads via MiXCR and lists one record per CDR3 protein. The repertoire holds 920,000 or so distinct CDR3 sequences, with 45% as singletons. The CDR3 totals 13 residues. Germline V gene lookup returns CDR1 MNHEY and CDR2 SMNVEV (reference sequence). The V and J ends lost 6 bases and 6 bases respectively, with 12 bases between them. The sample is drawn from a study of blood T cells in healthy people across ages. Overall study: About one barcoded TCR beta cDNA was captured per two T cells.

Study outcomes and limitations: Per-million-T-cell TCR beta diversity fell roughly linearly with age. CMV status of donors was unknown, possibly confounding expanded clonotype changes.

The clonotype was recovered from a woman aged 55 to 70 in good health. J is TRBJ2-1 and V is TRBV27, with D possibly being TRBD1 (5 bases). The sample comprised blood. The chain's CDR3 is CASRDQGRNEQFF. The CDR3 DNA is TGTGCCAGCAGGGACCAGGGTCGCAATGAGCAGTTCTTC.